This T cell receptor (beta chain) was sequenced in a study of spatial heterogeneity in lung cancer. Study in general: Raw reads showed each unique TCR and UMI combination turning up more than ten times on average. The study's findings and limits: Tumor TCRs that were ubiquitous and expanded showed up in blood more at resection than follow-up.

This sample's time point: sample taken at primary tumor resection. Frozen PBMC, nontumor lung or tumor provided whole RNA, which was sequenced unsorted. The donor group consisted of around 70 patients who had untreated, early-stage non-small cell lung cancer. In TCRdb, the 5' RACE reads were re-called with MiXCR into one record per CDR3 protein. The sample shows 40,000 to 45,000 distinct CDR3 sequences, approximately 6.8% of them seen only once. This clonotype was seen at least ten times. Its specificity is not known. The sequencing used PBMCs, collected at surgery. The clonotype originates from a female donor with early-stage non-small cell lung cancer.

The CDR3 loop is CATSSQGRGTDTQYF. In nucleotides, the CDR3 is TGTGCCACCAGCAGCCAGGGAAGAGGGACAGATACGCAGTATTTT. The chain has TRBV15 and TRBJ2-3; D could derive from TRBD1 or TRBD2 (5 bases each). Germline V gene sequence: CDR1 LNHNV, CDR2 YYDKDF (reference sequence). The CDR3 extends over 15 amino acids. V was cut by 3 bases and J by 3 bases, with 13 bases left in between.